This T cell receptor (beta chain) was recovered during a study of beta chain features in type 1 diabetes. This clone was seen only a few times. Its antigen is not identified. Study-level points and caveats: All four CD4+ subsets from Type 1 diabetes patients carried moderately but significantly shorter TCRB CDR3s. A closer apparent resemblance between naive, central memory and Treg TCRB repertoires was seen in patients than in healthy donors. It was not settled here whether HLA type affects TCRB rearrangement.

V was cut by 0 bases and J by 2 bases, with 8 bases left in between. Germline CDR1 SGHTA, CDR2 FQGNSA. This CDR3 region has 15 residues. Each of the CD4+ naive, central memory, regulatory and stem cell-like memory populations was sorted via CD45RO/CCR7/CD25/CD127/CD95/CD27. Expressed TCRB transcripts were sequenced, since all the RNA that had been isolated was reverse transcribed. Samples of naive, central memory and regulatory T cells yielded a mean of around 3.4 million reads. This table comes from immunoSEQ multiplex PCR, and its TCRdb copy is limited to in-frame clones, with some not included. The table has more than 200,000 clones, 16% seen once.

The sequencing input was naive CD4+ T cells from blood. The source of this sequence is a man aged 25-40 years with type 1 diabetes. The V call is TRBV7-2, the J call TRBJ1-3, with D maybe TRBD1 (5 bases). The CDR3 DNA reads TGTGCCAGCAGCTTAGCACCAGGGACTGGAAACACCATATATTTT. This translates into CASSLAPGTGNTIYF.